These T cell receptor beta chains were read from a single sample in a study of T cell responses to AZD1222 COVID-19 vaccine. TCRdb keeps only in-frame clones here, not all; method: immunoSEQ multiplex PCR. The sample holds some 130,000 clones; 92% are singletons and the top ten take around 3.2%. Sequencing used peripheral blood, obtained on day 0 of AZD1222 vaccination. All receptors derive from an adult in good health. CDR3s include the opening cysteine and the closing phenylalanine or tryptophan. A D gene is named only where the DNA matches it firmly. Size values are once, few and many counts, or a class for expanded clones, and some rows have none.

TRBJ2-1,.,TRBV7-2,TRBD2,CASSPLADNEQFF,TGTGCCAGCAGCCCTCTAGCGGACAATGAGCAGTTCTTC
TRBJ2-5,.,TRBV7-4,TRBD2,CASSPGTSGRKETQYF,TGTGCCAGCAGCCCCGGGACTAGCGGGAGAAAAGAGACCCAGTACTTC
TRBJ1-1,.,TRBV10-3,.,CAISESRLVQAFF,TGTGCCATCAGTGAGTCGAGATTGGTCCAAGCTTTCTTT
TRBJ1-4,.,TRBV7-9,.,CASSRSRGPSNEKLFF,TGTGCCAGCAGCCGATCCCGGGGGCCGAGTAATGAAAAACTGTTTTTT
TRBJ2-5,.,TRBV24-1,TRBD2,CATSDSGPAGGVGFGETQYF,TGTGCCACCAGTGATTCTGGACCGGCGGGGGGAGTAGGGTTCGGAGAGACCCAGTACTTC
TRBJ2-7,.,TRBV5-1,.,CASSLGSPVNEQYF,TGCGCCAGCAGCTTGGGGAGCCCCGTGAACGAGCAGTACTTC
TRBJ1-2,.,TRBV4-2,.,CASSQERTNYGYTF,TGTGCCAGCAGCCAAGAGAGGACTAACTATGGCTACACCTTC
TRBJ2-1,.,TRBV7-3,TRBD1,CASSLRGTGGYNEQFF,TGTGCCAGCAGCTTAAGAGGGACAGGGGGATACAATGAGCAGTTCTTC
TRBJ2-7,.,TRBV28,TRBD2,CASSGPTSAYEQYF,TGTGCCAGCAGTGGACCGACTAGCGCCTACGAGCAGTACTTC
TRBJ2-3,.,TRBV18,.,CASSPASVTDTQYF,TGTGCCAGCTCACCAGCTAGCGTCACAGATACGCAGTATTTT
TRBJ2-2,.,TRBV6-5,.,CASSPRANPGGELFF,TGTGCCAGCAGTCCGCGGGCCAACCCCGGCGGGGAGCTGTTTTTT
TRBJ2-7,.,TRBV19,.,CASSPSEITYEQYF,TGTGCCAGTAGTCCAAGTGAAATCACCTACGAGCAGTACTTC
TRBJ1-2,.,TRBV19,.,CASTNQRGNYGYTF,TGTGCCAGTACCAACCAAAGGGGCAACTATGGCTACACCTTC
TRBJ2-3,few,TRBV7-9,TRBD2,CASGRLAGGTDTQYF,TGTGCCAGCGGAAGACTAGCGGGAGGCACAGATACGCAGTATTTT
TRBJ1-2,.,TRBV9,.,CASSERISDSNYGYTF,TGTGCCAGCAGCGAGAGGATCTCGGACTCTAACTATGGCTACACCTTC
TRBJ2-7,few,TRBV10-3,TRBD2,CAIRRLAGGHEQYF,TGTGCCATCAGGAGACTAGCGGGAGGCCACGAGCAGTACTTC
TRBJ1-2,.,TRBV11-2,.,CASSFSSGYYGYTF,TGTGCCAGCAGCTTTTCCTCAGGGTACTATGGCTACACCTTC
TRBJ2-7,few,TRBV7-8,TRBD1,CASSHTGGEQYF,TGTGCCAGCAGCCACACAGGGGGCGAGCAGTACTTC
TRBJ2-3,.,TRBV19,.,CASSIAGDLSTDTQYF,TGTGCCAGTAGTATAGCCGGGGACCTCTCGACAGATACGCAGTATTTT
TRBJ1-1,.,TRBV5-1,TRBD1,CASSPGQGSITEAFF,TGCGCCAGCAGCCCGGGACAGGGGAGTATCACTGAAGCTTTCTTT
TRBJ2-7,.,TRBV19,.,CASSIGVRVYEQYF,TGTGCCAGTAGTATAGGGGTCAGGGTATACGAGCAGTACTTC
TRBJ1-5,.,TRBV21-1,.,CASSRRSVNRSNQPQHF,TGTGCCAGCAGCAGGCGGAGCGTTAACCGTAGCAATCAGCCCCAGCATTTT
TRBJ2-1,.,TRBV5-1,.,CASSHDGNNEQFF,TGCGCCAGCAGCCACGACGGGAACAATGAGCAGTTCTTC
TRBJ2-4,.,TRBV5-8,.,CASSLEWGPGKNIQYF,TGTGCCAGCAGCTTGGAATGGGGTCCGGGCAAAAACATTCAGTACTTC
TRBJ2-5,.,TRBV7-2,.,CASSLKVEETQYF,TGTGCCAGCAGCTTGAAGGTAGAAGAGACCCAGTACTTC
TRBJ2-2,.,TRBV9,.,CASSVEVIHTGELFF,TGTGCCAGCAGCGTCGAGGTTATCCACACCGGGGAGCTGTTTTTT
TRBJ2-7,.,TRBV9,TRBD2,CASSVVASGSLNEQYF,TGTGCCAGCAGCGTAGTGGCTAGCGGGAGTCTCAACGAGCAGTACTTC
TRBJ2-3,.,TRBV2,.,CASSEEFQYTDTQYF,TGTGCCAGCAGTGAAGAGTTTCAATACACAGATACGCAGTATTTT